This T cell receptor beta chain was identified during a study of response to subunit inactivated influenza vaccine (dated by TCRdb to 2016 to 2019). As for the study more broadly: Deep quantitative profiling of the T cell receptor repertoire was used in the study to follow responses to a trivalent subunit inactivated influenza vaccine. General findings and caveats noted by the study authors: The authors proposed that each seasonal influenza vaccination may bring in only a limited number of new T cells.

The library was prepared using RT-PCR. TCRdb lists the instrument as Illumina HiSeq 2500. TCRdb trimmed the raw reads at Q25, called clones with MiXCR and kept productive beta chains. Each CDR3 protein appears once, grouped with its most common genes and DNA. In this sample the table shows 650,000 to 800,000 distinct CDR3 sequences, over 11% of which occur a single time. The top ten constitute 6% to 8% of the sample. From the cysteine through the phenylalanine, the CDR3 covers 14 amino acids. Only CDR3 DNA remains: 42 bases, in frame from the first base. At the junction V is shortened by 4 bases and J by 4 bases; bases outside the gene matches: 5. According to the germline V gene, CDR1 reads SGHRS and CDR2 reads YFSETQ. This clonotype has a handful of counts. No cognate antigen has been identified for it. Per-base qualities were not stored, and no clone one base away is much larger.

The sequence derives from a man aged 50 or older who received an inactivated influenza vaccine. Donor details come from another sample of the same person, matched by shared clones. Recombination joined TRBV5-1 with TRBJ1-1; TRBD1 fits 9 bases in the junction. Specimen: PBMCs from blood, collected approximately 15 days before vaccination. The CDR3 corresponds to CASSGGQGATEAFF. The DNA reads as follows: TGCGCCAGCAGCGGGGGACAGGGCGCCACTGAAGCTTTCTTT.